The present T cell receptor beta chain was sequenced within a study of blood T cell repertoires in COVID-19. Across the whole study: Nucleic acid was either cDNA or gDNA, and it came from T cells, B-cell-depleted T cells, or PBMCs.

Authors' data handling: Reference gene primer amplification gave nucleated cell count estimates. Sequencing used immunoSEQ multiplex PCR; TCRdb keeps in-frame clones, though not all of them. V and J calls and clone size come straight from that table; D and trimming were deduced from the DNA. This table holds fewer than 350,000 clones, around 81% found once. The V gene's germline CDR1 is SEHNR and CDR2 FQNEAQ (reference sequence). Deletions cut 3 bases from V and 2 bases from J, with 8 bases between. The CDR3 loop spans 14 amino acids. The receptor was isolated from a woman aged 55-70 years with active or convalescent COVID-19. The sample consisted of peripheral blood. This rearrangement joins TRBV7-9 to TRBJ2-1; D is ambiguous. CDR3 sequence reads: CASSLTSPYNEQFF. The CDR3 DNA is TGTGCCAGCAGCTTGACTTCCCCCTACAATGAGCAGTTCTTC. The entire variable domain, with the rest obtained from reference TRBV7-9 and TRBJ2-1, is as follows: DTGVSQNPRHKITKRGQNVTFRCDPISEHNRLYWYRQTLGQGPEFLTYFQNEAQLEKSRLLSDRFSAERPKGSFSTLEIQRTEQGDSAMYLCASSLTSPYNEQFFGPGTRLTVL.